These 27 T cell receptor beta chains share one sample of origin, sequenced in a study of cytomegalovirus exposure and HLA in healthy donors. Primers for the PCR totalled 60 Vbeta and 13 Jbeta. The assay was immunoSEQ multiplex PCR, and TCRdb's table has in-frame clones only and misses some. The profile shows around 96,000 clones, approximately 64% of them singletons. Sequencing was performed on PBMCs. These receptors were obtained from a man in his 60s in good health and CMV-seronegative.

J is TRBJ2-7 and V is TRBV5-1, with 9 bases matching TRBD1. Germline assignment: CDR1 SGHRS and CDR2 YFSETQ. This CDR3 contains 14 residues. J gave up 4 bases and V 7 bases, and 9 bases lay outside the gene matches. The CDR3 DNA is TGCGCCAGCTGCCCTTGGGACAGGGAATACGAGCAGTACTTC. It translates to CASCPWDREYEQYF.

The gene calls are TRBV5-1 and TRBJ1-3; D is ambiguous. The CDR3 totals 16 residues. In germline, CDR1 is SGHRS, CDR2 YFSETQ. V lost 1 base and J 0 bases, leaving 11 bases between the germline ends. The DNA for the CDR3 is TGCGCCAGCAGCTTGCAGGATCTCAACTCTGGAAACACCATATATTTT. Its protein is CASSLQDLNSGNTIYF. Supplemented by reference TRBV5-1 and TRBJ1-3, the full variable domain reads KAGVTQTPRYLIKTRGQQVTLSCSPISGHRSVSWYQQTPGQGLQFLFEYFSETQRNKGNFPGRFSGRQFSNSRSEMNVSTLELGDSALYLCASSLQDLNSGNTIYFGEGSWLTVV.

This clone was detected a few times. The CDR3 DNA reads TGCAGCACCCACAGGGATAACGAGCAGTACTTC. It specifies CSTHRDNEQYF. The genes are TRBV29-1 and TRBJ2-7, with TRBD1 as a possible D gene (6 bases). Germline loops: CDR1 SQVTM, CDR2 ANQGSEA. The CDR3 contains 11 residues. V lost 8 bases and J lost 5, with 13 bases in between.

The chain couples TRBV5-3 to TRBJ1-5; D is undetermined. TRBV5-3 is sorted into the ORF group, with uncertain function. There are 14 residues in the CDR3. V lost 1 base and J lost 6, with 11 bases in between. CDR3 nucleotides: TGTGCCAGAAGCTTGAGGAGTGTAACTCAGCCCCAGCATTTT. Its translation is CARSLRSVTQPQHF.

The chain carries TRBV9 and TRBJ2-7; D is possibly TRBD2 (5 bases). The CDR3 contains 15 residues. V lost 2 bases and J 3 bases, leaving 15 bases between the germline ends. CDR1 is SGDLS, CDR2 YYNGEE, per germline. The CDR3 DNA is TGTGCCAGCAGCGTGAGGCCCTTACTAGGCTACGAGCAGTACTTC. Translated: CASSVRPLLGYEQYF.

This clone has just a few counts. This sequence joins TRBV5-4 and TRBJ2-7; TRBD2 matches 12 bases. The CDR3 sequence is 14 residues long. V lost 4 bases to trimming and J lost 2 bases; unmatched junction nucleotides: 1. Germline V gene data show CDR1 as SGHNT and CDR2 as YYREEE (reference sequence). For the CDR3, the DNA is TGTGCCAGCAGCCCTAGCGGGGGGGCCTACGAGCAGTACTTC. It translates to CASSPSGGAYEQYF.

The genes are TRBV10-1 and TRBJ2-2, with no clear D. The ends were cut back, 4 bases at V and 7 bases at J, with 10 bases in the middle. Germline CDR1 is WNHNN and CDR2 is SYGVQD (reference sequence). The CDR3 runs 13 residues. The CDR3 nucleotides are TGCGCCAGCAGTGTAGATGTTAACGGGGAGCTGTTTTTT. This gives the protein CASSVDVNGELFF.

J is TRBJ2-2 and V is TRBV4-1, with D possibly TRBD1 on 6 matching bases. The CDR3 runs 16 residues. Germline V gene sequence: CDR1 MGHRA, CDR2 YSYEKL. The germline V and J ends were trimmed by 1 base and 1 base, with 10 bases remaining between them. The DNA of the CDR3 is TGCGCCAGCAGCCAAGGTGCCAGGGGGAACACCGGGGAGCTGTTTTTT. It encodes CASSQGARGNTGELFF.

This chain joins TRBV5-1 and TRBJ2-7; perhaps TRBD2 as D (5 bases). The V and J ends lost 4 bases and 6 bases respectively, with 20 bases between them. There are 15 residues in the CDR3. Germline CDR1 is SGHRS and CDR2 is YFSETQ. CDR3 loop: CASSPGGKNGVEQYF. CDR3 nucleotide sequence: TGCGCCAGCAGCCCAGGTGGGAAAAACGGGGTCGAGCAGTACTTC.

The rearrangement uses TRBV6-5 and TRBJ1-2; possibly TRBD1 for D (6 bases). V lost 0 bases and J 2 bases, leaving 7 bases between the germline ends. CDR1 and CDR2 (germline): MNHEY, SVGAGI. This CDR3 is 14 amino acids long. CDR3 DNA: TGTGCCAGCAGTTACTCTACAGGGAACTATGGCTACACCTTC. Translating it yields CASSYSTGNYGYTF.

This chain connects TRBV7-8 to TRBJ1-4, with D maybe TRBD1 (6 bases). V lost 5 bases and J lost 8, with 15 bases in between. Germline V CDR1 and CDR2: SGHVS, FQNEAQ. The length of the CDR3 is 14 residues. The DNA of the CDR3 is TGTGCCAGCAGCCCTGGGGGGAGGGGGGAAAAACTGTTTTTT. The encoded protein is CASSPGGRGEKLFF.

Remarks on this clone: The sample contains more than one DNA sequence encoding this CDR3. The chain uses TRBV7-9 and TRBJ2-2; 9 bases are a match to TRBD1. Trimming cost V 5 bases and J 2 bases; bases outside gene matches: 3. Germline V gives CDR1 SEHNR, CDR2 FQNEAQ (reference sequence). The CDR3 extends over 15 amino acids. As DNA, the CDR3 is TGTGCCAGCAGCCGGACAGGGGTTAACACCGGGGAGCTGTTTTTT. This gives the protein CASSRTGVNTGELFF.

V gene TRBV28 combines with J gene TRBJ2-1; perhaps TRBD2 as D (5 bases). Germline V gives CDR1 MDHEN, CDR2 SYDVKM. The CDR3 sequence is 12 residues long. Trimming shortened V by 5 bases and J by 9 bases, and 11 bases separated the two germline ends. CDR3 nucleotide sequence: TGTGCCAGCAGTCTAGGCGAGGGTGAGCAGTTCTTC. Encoded protein: CASSLGEGEQFF.

The chain combines TRBV2 with TRBJ2-7; TRBD2 aligns across 8 bases. Germline V gene lookup returns CDR1 SNHLY and CDR2 FYNNEI. The junction had 9 bases not matched to a gene; V was cut back by 0 bases and J by 5 bases. The CDR3 totals 16 residues. Written as DNA, the CDR3 is TGTGCCAGCAGTGAAGCGCGAGGCGGGAGGAGGGACGAGCAGTACTTC. Residues: CASSEARGGRRDEQYF.

Worth noting for this clone: One end of the junction fails to match germline, which may point to a read error. J is TRBJ1-1 and V is TRBV7-3, with 8 positions matching TRBD1. Per the germline V gene, CDR1 is SGHTA and CDR2 is FQGTGA. The CDR3 covers 13 residues. The CDR3 protein is CASSRQGNAEAFF. The DNA for the CDR3 is TGTGCCAGCAGCCGACAGGGGAACGCTGAAGCTTTCTTT. The full variable domain, in which reference TRBV7-3 and TRBJ1-1 provide the parts outside the CDR3, is GAGVSQTPSNKVTEKGKYVELRCDPISGHTALYWYRQSLGQGPEFLIYFQGTGAADDSGLPNDRFFAVRPEGSVSTLKIQRTERGDSAVYLCASSRQGNAEAFFGQGTRLTVV.

This clone was observed at least ten times. The V call is TRBV10-2, the J call TRBJ2-6; 7 bases match TRBD1. CDR3 length equals 15 residues. The J segment lost 0 bases and the V segment lost 6 bases, leaving 2 bases of the junction unmatched. CDR1 and CDR2 (germline): WSHSY, SAAADI. CDR3 DNA: TGCGCCAGCAGCCGACAGGGCTCTGGGGCCAACGTCCTGACTTTC. Encoded protein: CASSRQGSGANVLTF.

This clone was observed a handful of times. The V gene is TRBV4-1, the J gene TRBJ2-1; TRBD2 agrees at 9 bases. CDR1 is MGHRA, CDR2 YSYEKL, per germline. Trimming removed 1 base from V and 6 bases from J; junction bases left unmatched: 7. CDR3 length: 16 amino acids. The CDR3 DNA sequence: TGCGCCAGCAGCCAAGGTTTGACTAGCGGTCCCAATGAGCAGTTCTTC. It is translated as CASSQGLTSGPNEQFF.

The chain carries TRBV10-3 and TRBJ2-7; possibly TRBD1 for D (6 bases). Germline CDR1 is ENHRY and CDR2 is SYGVKD. Trimming stripped 0 bases from V and 5 bases from J, with 14 bases between. This CDR3 has 15 amino acids. CDR3: CAISESVQGRNEQYF. CDR3 sequence (DNA): TGTGCCATCAGTGAGTCTGTCCAGGGGCGGAACGAGCAGTACTTC.

V is TRBV6-8 and J is TRBJ2-7; TRBD2 is a possible D gene (6 bases). V was trimmed by 4 bases and J by 1 base, leaving 8 bases between them. CDR3 length: 13 amino acids. CDR1 is MNHGY, CDR2 SAAAGT, per germline. CDR3 DNA sequence: TGTGCCAGCAGTTCTAGCGTATCCTACGAGCAGTACTTC. It is translated as CASSSSVSYEQYF.

The J gene is TRBJ1-1, the V gene TRBV7-3; perhaps TRBD1 as D (6 bases). CDR3 size: 15 residues. Between the trimmed V and J ends, which lost 3 bases and 2 bases, there was a span of 13 bases. CDR1 SGHTA and CDR2 FQGTGA come from the germline V gene. CDR3 DNA: TGTGCCAGCAGCTTCCAGACAGGCTTAAACACTGAAGCTTTCTTT. Amino acids: CASSFQTGLNTEAFF.

This clone was observed a few times. V gene TRBV9 combines with J gene TRBJ2-5; 7 bases are a match to TRBD1. Trimming took 3 bases from V and 7 from J; bases not matched to a gene: 12. The CDR3 runs to 15 residues. Germline V CDR1 and CDR2: SGDLS, YYNGEE. This CDR3 is CASSAVGQLGATQYF. The CDR3 region has the DNA TGTGCCAGCAGCGCGGTGGGACAGCTAGGGGCGACCCAGTACTTC.

The rearrangement uses TRBV10-1 and TRBJ2-3; 15 bases line up with TRBD2. The CDR3 has 18 residues. Losses at the gene ends were 6 bases for V and 8 bases for J; bases not matched to a gene: 15. CDR1 and CDR2 from the germline V gene are WNHNN and SYGVQD (reference sequence). The CDR3 coding sequence is TGCGCCAGCAGCAGAGGACTAGCGGGGGGGCCCCGCCGGGGTACGCAGTATTTT. Its translation is CASSRGLAGGPRRGTQYF.

This clone was seen just once. V usage is TRBV28 and J usage is TRBJ1-5; TRBD1 agrees at 7 bases. CDR3 size: 14 residues. J lost 3 bases, V lost 5 bases, and 4 bases had no gene match. Germline V gene lookup returns CDR1 MDHEN and CDR2 SYDVKM. The CDR3 sequence: CASSLGTANQPQHF. CDR3 in DNA: TGTGCCAGCAGTCTCGGGACAGCCAATCAGCCCCAGCATTTT.

This chain connects TRBV2 to TRBJ1-5; D gene unclear. Germline assignment: CDR1 SNHLY and CDR2 FYNNEI. Deletions cut 8 bases from V and 2 bases from J, with 7 bases between. This CDR3 region has 12 residues. The DNA of the CDR3 is TGTGCCAGCGGTACGGGCAATCAGCCCCAGCATTTT. This encodes CASGTGNQPQHF.

The chain employs TRBV5-6 and TRBJ1-2; D not resolved. The CDR3 runs to 15 residues. V dropped 4 bases and J dropped 4 bases, with 17 bases sitting between them. CDR1 and CDR2 from the germline V gene are SGHDT and YYEEEE. The CDR3 nucleotides are TGTGCCAGCAGCCATAGGAAAGGCGGATTCTATGGCTACACCTTC. This gives the protein CASSHRKGGFYGYTF.

This clone turned up a few times. The V call is TRBV6-6, the J call TRBJ2-5; no clear D. This CDR3 is 14 amino acids long. Trimming cost V 8 bases and J 5 bases, with 18 bases left between them. Germline loops: CDR1 MNHNY, CDR2 SVGAGI (reference sequence). CDR3 sequence reads: CASRNWANQETQYF. The CDR3 DNA sequence: TGTGCCAGCCGAAACTGGGCTAATCAGGAGACCCAGTACTTC.

The V call is TRBV10-1, the J call TRBJ2-1; 10 bases are shared with TRBD2. CDR3 length: 16 residues. Germline V CDR1 and CDR2: WNHNN, SYGVQD (reference sequence). V lost 2 bases, J lost 0 bases, and 1 base stayed unmatched. The CDR3 region has the DNA TGCGCCAGCAGTGAGAGCGGGGGGGGCTCCTACAATGAGCAGTTCTTC. Translation gives CASSESGGGSYNEQFF.